This note documents a single T cell receptor beta chain sequence. The antigen is undetermined. Source study methods: ImmunoSEQ output lacked quality scores and full-length reads, limiting matched filtering. Generated by immunoSEQ multiplex PCR, the TCRdb table keeps only in-frame clones and is missing some. The DNA was the basis for D and trimming; V, J and clone size are from that table. The sample contains about 1.5 million clones, approximately 98% of which appear only once. The entry originates in a study of shared clonotypes between healthy human individuals. On the study more broadly: The donors, two women and a few men, were aged 18 to 49. Study results and caveats: In general, naive subsets displayed greater estimated richness than memory subsets did. Donor scarcity curtailed the genetic and exposure-history diversity represented herein.

The receptor's source is a man aged 25 to 40 in good health. The sample consisted of naive CD4+ T cells sorted from blood. Subset given: CD45RA+ positively selected.

The CDR3 sequence is CASSNQGWTNEKLFF. The CDR3, as DNA: TGTGCCAGCAGCAACCAGGGGTGGACTAATGAAAAACTGTTTTTT. The chain has TRBV7-2 and TRBJ1-4; tentative D call: TRBD1 (6 bases). The CDR3 length is 15 residues. CDR1 and CDR2 from the germline V gene are SGHTA and FQGNSA. V shed 5 bases and J shed 2 bases, with 12 bases lying between them.